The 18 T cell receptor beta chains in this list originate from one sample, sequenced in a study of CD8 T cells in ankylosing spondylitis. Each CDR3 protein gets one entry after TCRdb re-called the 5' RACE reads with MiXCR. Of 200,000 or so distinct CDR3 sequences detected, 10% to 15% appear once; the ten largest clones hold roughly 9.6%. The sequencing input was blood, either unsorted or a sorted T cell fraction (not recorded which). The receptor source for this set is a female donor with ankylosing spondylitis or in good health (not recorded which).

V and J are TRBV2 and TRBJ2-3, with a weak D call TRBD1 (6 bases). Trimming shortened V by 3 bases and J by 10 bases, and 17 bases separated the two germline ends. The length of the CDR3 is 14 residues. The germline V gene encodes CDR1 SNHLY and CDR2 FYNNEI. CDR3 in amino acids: CASSETGGVGSQYF. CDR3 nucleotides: TGTGCCAGCAGTGAGACAGGTGGGGTCGGGTCGCAGTATTTT.

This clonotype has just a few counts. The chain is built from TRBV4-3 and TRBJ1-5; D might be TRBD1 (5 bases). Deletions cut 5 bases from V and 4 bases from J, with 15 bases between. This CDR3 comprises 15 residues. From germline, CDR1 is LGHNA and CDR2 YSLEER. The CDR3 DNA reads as TGCGCCAGCAGCGCAGGATGGGACCCAAATCAGCCCCAGCATTTT. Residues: CASSAGWDPNQPQHF.

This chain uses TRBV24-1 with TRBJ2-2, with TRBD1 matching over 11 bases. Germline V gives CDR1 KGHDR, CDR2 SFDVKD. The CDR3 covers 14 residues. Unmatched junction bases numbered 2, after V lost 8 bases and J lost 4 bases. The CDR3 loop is CATKGQGGTGELFF. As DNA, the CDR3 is TGTGCCACCAAGGGACAGGGGGGCACCGGGGAGCTGTTTTTT.

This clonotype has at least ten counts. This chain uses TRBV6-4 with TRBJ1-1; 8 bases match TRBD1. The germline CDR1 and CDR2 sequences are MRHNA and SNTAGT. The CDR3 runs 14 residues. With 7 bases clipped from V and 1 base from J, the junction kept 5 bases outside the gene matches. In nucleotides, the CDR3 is TGTGCCAGCAAAATGGGACAGGCGAACACTGAAGCTTTCTTT. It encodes CASKMGQANTEAFF.

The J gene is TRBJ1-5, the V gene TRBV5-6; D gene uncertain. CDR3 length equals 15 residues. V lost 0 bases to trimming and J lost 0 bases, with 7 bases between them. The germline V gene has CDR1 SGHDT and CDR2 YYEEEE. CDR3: CASSLGPTSNQPQHF. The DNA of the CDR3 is TGTGCCAGCAGCTTGGGTCCAACTAGCAATCAGCCCCAGCATTTT.

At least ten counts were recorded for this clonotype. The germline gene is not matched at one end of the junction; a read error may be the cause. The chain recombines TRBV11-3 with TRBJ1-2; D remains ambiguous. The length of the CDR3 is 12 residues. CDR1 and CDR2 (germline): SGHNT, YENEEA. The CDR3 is CASSPPSGVFSF. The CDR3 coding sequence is TGTGCCAGCAGCCCACCCTCCGGGGTTTTTTCCTTC.

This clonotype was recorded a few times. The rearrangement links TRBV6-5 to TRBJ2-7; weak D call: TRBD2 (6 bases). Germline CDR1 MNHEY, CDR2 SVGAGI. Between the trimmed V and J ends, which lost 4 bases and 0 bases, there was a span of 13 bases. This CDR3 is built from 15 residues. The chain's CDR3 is CASSSPWGVSYEQYF. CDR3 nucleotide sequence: TGTGCCAGCAGTTCCCCATGGGGGGTCTCCTACGAGCAGTACTTC.

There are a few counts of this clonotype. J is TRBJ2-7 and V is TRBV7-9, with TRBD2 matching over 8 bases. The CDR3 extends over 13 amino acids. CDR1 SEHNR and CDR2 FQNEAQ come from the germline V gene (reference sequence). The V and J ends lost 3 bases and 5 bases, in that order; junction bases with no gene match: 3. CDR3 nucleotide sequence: TGTGCCAGCAGCTTTGCAGCGGGAGACGAGCAGTACTTC. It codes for CASSFAAGDEQYF.

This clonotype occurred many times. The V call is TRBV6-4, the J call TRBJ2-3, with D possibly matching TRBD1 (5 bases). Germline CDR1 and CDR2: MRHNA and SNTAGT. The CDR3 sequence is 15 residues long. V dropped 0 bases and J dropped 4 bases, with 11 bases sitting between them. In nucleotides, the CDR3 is TGTGCCAGCAGTGACTCAGCGCAGGGATCAGATACGCAGTATTTT. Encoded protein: CASSDSAQGSDTQYF.

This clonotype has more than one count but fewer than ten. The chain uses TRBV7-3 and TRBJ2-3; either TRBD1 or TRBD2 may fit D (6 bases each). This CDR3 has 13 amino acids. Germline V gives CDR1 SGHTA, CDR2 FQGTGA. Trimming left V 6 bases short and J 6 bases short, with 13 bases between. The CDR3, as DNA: TGTGCCAGCAGTTCAACAGGGAGGGATACGCAGTATTTT. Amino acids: CASSSTGRDTQYF.

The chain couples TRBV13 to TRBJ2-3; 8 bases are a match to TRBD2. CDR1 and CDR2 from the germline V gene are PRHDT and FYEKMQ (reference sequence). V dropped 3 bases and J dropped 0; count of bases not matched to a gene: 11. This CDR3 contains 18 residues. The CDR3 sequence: CASSFWTSNTASTDTQYF. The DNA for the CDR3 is TGTGCCAGCAGCTTCTGGACTAGCAACACCGCAAGCACAGATACGCAGTATTTT.

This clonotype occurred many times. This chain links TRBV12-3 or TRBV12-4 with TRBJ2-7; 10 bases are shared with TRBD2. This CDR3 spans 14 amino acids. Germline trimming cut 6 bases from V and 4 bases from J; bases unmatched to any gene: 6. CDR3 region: CASSQGLAPYEQYF. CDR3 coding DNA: TGTGCCAGCAGCCAGGGACTAGCGCCATACGAGCAGTACTTC.

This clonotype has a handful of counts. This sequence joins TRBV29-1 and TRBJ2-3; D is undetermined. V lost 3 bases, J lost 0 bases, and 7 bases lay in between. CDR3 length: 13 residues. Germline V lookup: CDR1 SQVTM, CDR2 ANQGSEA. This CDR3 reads CSVDRASTDTQYF. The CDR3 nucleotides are TGCAGCGTTGACAGAGCCAGCACAGATACGCAGTATTTT.

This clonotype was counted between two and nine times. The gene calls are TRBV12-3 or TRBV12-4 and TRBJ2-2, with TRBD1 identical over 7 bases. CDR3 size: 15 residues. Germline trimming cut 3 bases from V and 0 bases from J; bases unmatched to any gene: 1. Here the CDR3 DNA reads TGTGCCAGCAGTTTGACAGGGTCGAACACCGGGGAGCTGTTTTTT. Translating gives CASSLTGSNTGELFF.

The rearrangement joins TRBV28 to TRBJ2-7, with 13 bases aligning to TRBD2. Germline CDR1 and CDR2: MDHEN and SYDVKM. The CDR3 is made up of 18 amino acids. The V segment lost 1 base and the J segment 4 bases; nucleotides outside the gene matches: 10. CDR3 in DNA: TGTGCCAGCAGTTTATTACTAGCGGGAGGGCCATGGACTTACGAGCAGTACTTC. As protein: CASSLLLAGGPWTYEQYF.

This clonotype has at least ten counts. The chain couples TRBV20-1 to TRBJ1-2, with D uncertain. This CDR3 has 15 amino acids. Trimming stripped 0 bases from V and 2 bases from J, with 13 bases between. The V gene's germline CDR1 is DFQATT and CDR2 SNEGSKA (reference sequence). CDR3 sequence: CSARERTDFNYGYTF. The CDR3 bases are TGCAGTGCTAGAGAGAGGACGGATTTCAACTATGGCTACACCTTC.

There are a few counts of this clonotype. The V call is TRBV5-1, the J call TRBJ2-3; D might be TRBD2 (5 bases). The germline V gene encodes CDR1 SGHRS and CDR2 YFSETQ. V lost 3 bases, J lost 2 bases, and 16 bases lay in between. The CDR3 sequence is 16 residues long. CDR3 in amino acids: CASSSTGWPSTDTQYF. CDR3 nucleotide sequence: TGCGCCAGCAGCTCGACGGGGTGGCCCTCCACAGATACGCAGTATTTT.

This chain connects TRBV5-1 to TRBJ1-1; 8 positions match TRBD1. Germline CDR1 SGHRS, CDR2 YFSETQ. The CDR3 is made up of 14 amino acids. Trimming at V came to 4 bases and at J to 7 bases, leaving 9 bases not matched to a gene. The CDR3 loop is CASSPPGQGDEAFF. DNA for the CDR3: TGCGCCAGCAGCCCCCCCGGACAGGGAGATGAAGCTTTCTTT. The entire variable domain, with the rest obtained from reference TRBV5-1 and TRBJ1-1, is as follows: KAGVTQTPRYLIKTRGQQVTLSCSPISGHRSVSWYQQTPGQGLQFLFEYFSETQRNKGNFPGRFSGRQFSNSRSEMNVSTLELGDSALYLCASSPPGQGDEAFFGQGTRLTVV.